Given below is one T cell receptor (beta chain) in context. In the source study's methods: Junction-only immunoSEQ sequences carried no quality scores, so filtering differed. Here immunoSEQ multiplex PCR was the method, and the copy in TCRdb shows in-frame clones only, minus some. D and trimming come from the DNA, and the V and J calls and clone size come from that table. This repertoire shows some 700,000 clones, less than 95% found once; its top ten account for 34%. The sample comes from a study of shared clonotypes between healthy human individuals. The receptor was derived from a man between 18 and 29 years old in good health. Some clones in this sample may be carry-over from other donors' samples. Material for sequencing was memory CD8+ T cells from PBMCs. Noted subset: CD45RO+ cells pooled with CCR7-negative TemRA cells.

The DNA of the CDR3 is TGTGCCAGCAGTCACTTGCCTCCCACCGGTGAAAAACTGTTTTTT. Protein sequence: CASSHLPPTGEKLFF. This chain links TRBV6-5 with TRBJ1-4; D gene unclear. V dropped 5 bases and J dropped 7 bases, with 17 bases sitting between them. CDR1 is MNHEY and CDR2 is SVGAGI in the germline V gene. The CDR3 extends over 15 amino acids.